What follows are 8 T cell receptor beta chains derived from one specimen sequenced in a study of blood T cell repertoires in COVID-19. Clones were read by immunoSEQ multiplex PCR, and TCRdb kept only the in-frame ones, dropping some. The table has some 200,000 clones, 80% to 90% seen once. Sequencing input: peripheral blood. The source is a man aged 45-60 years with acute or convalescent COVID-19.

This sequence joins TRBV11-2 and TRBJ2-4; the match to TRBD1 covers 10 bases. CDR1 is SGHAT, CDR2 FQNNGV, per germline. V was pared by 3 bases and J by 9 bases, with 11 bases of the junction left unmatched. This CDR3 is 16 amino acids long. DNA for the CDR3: TGTGCCAGCAGCTTCTCTCGGGACAGGGGATCTGGCATTCAGTACTTC. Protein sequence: CASSFSRDRGSGIQYF. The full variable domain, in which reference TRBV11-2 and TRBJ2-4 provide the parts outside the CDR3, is EAGVAQSPRYKIIEKRQSVAFWCNPISGHATLYWYQQILGQGPKLLIQFQNNGVVDDSQLPKDRFSAERLKGVDSTLKIQPAKLEDSAVYLCASSFSRDRGSGIQYFGAGTRLSVL.

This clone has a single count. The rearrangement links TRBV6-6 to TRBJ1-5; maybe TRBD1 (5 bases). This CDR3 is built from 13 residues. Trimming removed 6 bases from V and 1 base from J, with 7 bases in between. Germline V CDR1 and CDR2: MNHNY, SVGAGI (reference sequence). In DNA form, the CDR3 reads TGTGCCAGCAGAAGACAGAGCAATCAGCCCCAGCATTTT. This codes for CASRRQSNQPQHF.

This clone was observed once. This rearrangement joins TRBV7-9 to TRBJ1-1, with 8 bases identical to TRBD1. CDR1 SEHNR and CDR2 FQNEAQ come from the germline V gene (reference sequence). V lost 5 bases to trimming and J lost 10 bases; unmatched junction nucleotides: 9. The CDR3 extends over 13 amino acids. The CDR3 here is CASSPTGEVGAFF. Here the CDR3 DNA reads TGTGCCAGCAGCCCGACAGGGGAGGTCGGAGCTTTCTTT.

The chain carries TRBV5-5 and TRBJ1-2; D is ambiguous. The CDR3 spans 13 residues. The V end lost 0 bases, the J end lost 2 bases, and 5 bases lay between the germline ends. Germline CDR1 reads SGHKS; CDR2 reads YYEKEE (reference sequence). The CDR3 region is CASSLGENYGYTF. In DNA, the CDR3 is TGTGCCAGCAGCTTGGGCGAGAACTATGGCTACACCTTC. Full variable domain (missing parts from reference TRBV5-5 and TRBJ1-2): DAGVTQSPTHLIKTRGQQVTLRCSPISGHKSVSWYQQVLGQGPQFIFQYYEKEERGRGNFPDRFSARQFPNYSSELNVNALLLGDSALYLCASSLGENYGYTFGSGTRLTVV.

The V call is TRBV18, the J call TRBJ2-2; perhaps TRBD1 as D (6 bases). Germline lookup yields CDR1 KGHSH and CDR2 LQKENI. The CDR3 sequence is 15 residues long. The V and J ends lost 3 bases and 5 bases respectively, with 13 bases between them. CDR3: CASSPRTEGTGELFF. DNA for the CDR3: TGTGCCAGCTCACCTAGGACAGAGGGTACCGGGGAGCTGTTTTTT.

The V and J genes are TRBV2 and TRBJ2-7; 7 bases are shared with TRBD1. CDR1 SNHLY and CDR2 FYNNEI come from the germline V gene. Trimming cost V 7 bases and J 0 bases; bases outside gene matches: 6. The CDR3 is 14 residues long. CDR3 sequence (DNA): TGTGCCAGCACCCCAGGGGGAAGCTCCTACGAGCAGTACTTC. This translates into CASTPGGSSYEQYF.

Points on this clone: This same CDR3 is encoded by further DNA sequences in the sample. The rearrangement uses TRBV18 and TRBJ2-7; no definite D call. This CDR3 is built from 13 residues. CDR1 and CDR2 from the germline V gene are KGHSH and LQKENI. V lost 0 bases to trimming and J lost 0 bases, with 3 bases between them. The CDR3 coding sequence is TGTGCCAGCTCACCACCCAGCTCCTACGAGCAGTACTTC. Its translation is CASSPPSSYEQYF.

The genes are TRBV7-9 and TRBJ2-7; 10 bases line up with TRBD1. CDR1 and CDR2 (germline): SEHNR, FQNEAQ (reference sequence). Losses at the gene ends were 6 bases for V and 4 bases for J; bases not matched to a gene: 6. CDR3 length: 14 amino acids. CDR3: CASSLGTGAYEQYF. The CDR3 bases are TGTGCCAGCAGTCTAGGGACAGGGGCATACGAGCAGTACTTC. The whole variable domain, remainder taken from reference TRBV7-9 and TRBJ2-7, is DTGVSQNPRHKITKRGQNVTFRCDPISEHNRLYWYRQTLGQGPEFLTYFQNEAQLEKSRLLSDRFSAERPKGSFSTLEIQRTEQGDSAMYLCASSLGTGAYEQYFGPGTRLTVT.